Listed below are T cell receptor beta chains from one sample, sequenced in a study of T cell responses to AZD1222 COVID-19 vaccine. The assay was immunoSEQ multiplex PCR, and TCRdb's table has in-frame clones only and misses some. The repertoire holds 75,000 to 100,000 clones, with about nine tenths as singletons. Specimen: peripheral blood, collected on day 0 of AZD1222 vaccination. The receptors come from an adult in good health. The conserved cysteine and the conserved F or W are not part of the CDR3 here. Each record gives: CDR3 length, clone size, V gene, J gene, CDR3 protein. Expanded clones are given a class, and other clones once, few, many or no size at all.

13	.	TRBV6-5	TRBJ2-1	ASSRDRSIYNEQF
12	once	TRBV21-1	TRBJ2-7	ASSKGPSTYEQY
9	.	TRBV5-6	TRBJ1-6	ASSRRRPLH
16	.	TRBV5-8	TRBJ2-1	ASSLGPGTSGAYNEQF
11	.	TRBV30	TRBJ2-7	AWSVYAGGEQY
11	.	TRBV5-1	TRBJ1-6	ASSLSEFSPLH
14	.	TRBV19	TRBJ1-5	ASSILGMGPNQPQH
14	once	TRBV19	TRBJ1-1	ASSIPPGLSNTEAF
14	.	TRBV10-3	TRBJ2-3	AISANSGSGTDTQY
13	.	TRBV30	TRBJ1-1	AWNPSPGSGTEAF
10	once	TRBV7-9	TRBJ2-1	ASSLNPNEQF
11	.	TRBV19	TRBJ1-1	ASSLDRGTEAF
12	few	TRBV6-1	TRBJ2-7	ASSEPGHQYEQY
11	.	TRBV2	TRBJ1-6	ASSELENSPLH
12	.	TRBV19	TRBJ1-5	ASSERGAGQPQH
12	.	TRBV7-9	TRBJ2-7	ASSLGGGGYEQY
13	few	TRBV27	TRBJ2-7	ASSSTSWPLREQY
15	.	TRBV14	TRBJ2-4	ASSQGLAGRGKNIQY
15	.	TRBV7-2	TRBJ2-7	ASSLEGSSVISYEQY
8	.	TRBV29-1	TRBJ2-1	SVELNTQF
13	.	TRBV19	TRBJ1-6	ASSRAGIYNSPLH
15	once	TRBV30	TRBJ2-7	AWSSGYGTGGNYEQY
13	.	TRBV7-6	TRBJ1-3	ASSVSPSPGNTIY
11	.	TRBV27	TRBJ2-3	ASRGAGVDTQY
11	.	TRBV13	TRBJ1-1	ASSFTGYTEAF
12	.	TRBV19	TRBJ2-2	ASTSGQRTGELF
12	once	TRBV5-6	TRBJ2-1	ASSPGTSGFEQF
11	once	TRBV7-2	TRBJ1-1	ASSRNRDIGAF
14	.	TRBV19	TRBJ2-1	ASSRLTSGSGNEQF
15	.	TRBV14	TRBJ2-2	ASSPRGKVSDTGELF
13	.	TRBV4-2	TRBJ2-2	ASSQEGRNTGELF